This T cell receptor (beta chain) was profiled in a study of CD8 T cells in ankylosing spondylitis. General study results and limits: A TCR beta motif of eight or nine highly homologous variants seemed to mark ankylosing spondylitis blood. Significantly higher representation of disease-linked clones was reported for matched ankylosing spondylitis synovial fluid.

Trimming took 6 bases from V and 6 from J; bases not matched to a gene: 10. CDR3 size: 13 residues. CDR1 is DFQATT and CDR2 is SNEGSKA in the germline V gene (reference sequence). MiXCR, run by TCRdb on the 5' RACE reads, gives a single entry per CDR3 protein. The table has 200,000 to 250,000 distinct CDR3 sequences, about 17% seen once; the top ten hold roughly 46%. About this clonotype itself: Its antigen is unidentified.

Sequenced: blood, either unsorted or a sorted T cell fraction (not recorded which). The V call is TRBV20-1, the J call TRBJ2-7, with 8 bases that match TRBD2. This receptor was identified in a male donor with ankylosing spondylitis. The CDR3 DNA is TGCAGTGCAAACCCCGGGACTAGTGTCGAGCAGTACTTC. Translation gives CSANPGTSVEQYF.